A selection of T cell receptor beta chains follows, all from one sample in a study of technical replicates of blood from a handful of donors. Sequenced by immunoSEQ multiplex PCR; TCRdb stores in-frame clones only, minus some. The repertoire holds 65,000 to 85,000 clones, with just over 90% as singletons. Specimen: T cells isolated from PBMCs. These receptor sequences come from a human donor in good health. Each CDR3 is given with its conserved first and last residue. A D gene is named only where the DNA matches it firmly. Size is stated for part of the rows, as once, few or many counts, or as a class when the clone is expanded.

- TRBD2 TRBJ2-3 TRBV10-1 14 TGCGCCAGCAGCCTAGCGGGAGTGGCAGATACGCAGTATTTT CASSLAGVADTQYF
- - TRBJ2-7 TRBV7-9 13 TGTGCCAGCAGCTTAGGAGGTTACAACGAGCAGTACTTC CASSLGGYNEQYF
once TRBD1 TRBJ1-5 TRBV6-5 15 TGTGCCAGCAGTGGCAGACAGGGGGTAAATCAGCCCCAGCATTTT CASSGRQGVNQPQHF
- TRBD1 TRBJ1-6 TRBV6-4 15 TGTGCCAGCAGTGAACATAGACAGGGGAATTCACCCCTCCACTTT CASSEHRQGNSPLHF
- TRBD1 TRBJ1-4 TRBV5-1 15 TGCGCCAGCAGCCGACAAGCGACAGGGCGGGAGGTACTGTTTTTT CASSRQATGREVLFF
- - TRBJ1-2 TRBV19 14 TGTGCCAGTAGCCCAGGGATTTCTAACTATGGCTACACCTTC CASSPGISNYGYTF
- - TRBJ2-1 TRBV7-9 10 TGTGCCAGCAGTAGGGGTGAGCAGTTCTTC CASSRGEQFF
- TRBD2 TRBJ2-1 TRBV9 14 TGTGCCAGCAGCGCCGCTAGCGGAGCTAATGAGCAGTTCTTC CASSAASGANEQFF
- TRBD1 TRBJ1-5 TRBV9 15 TGTGCCAGCAGCCTGACAGGGCTTGGCAATCAGCCCCAGCATTTT CASSLTGLGNQPQHF
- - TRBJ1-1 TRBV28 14 TGTGCCAGCAGTTTATCGATGGTAGGGGCTGAAGCTTTCTTT CASSLSMVGAEAFF
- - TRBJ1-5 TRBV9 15 TGTGCCAGCAGCGTAGATTCGGTTAGCAATCAGCCCCAGCATTTT CASSVDSVSNQPQHF
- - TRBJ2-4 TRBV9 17 TGTGCCAGCAGCGTAGTGAAGGGGGGGGAGTACGGAAACATTCAGTACTTC CASSVVKGGEYGNIQYF
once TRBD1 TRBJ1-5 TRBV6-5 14 TGTGCCAGCAGCTACAGGGGCGTTGGACAGCCCCAGCATTTT CASSYRGVGQPQHF
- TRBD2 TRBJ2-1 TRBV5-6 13 TGTGCCAGCAGCTTGGGGACTAGAAATGAGCAGTTCTTC CASSLGTRNEQFF
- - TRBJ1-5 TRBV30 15 TGTGCCTGGACCGGGCGGATCAGGAGCGGGAAGCCCCAGCATTTT CAWTGRIRSGKPQHF
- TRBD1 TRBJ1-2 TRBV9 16 TGTGCCAGCAGCGTAGGACCGCCGGGACAGGGGGCTGGCTACACCTTC CASSVGPPGQGAGYTF
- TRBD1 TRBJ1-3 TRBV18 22 TGTGCCACCAAATTGATCCGTACAGGGGGCCTTTCTTTTAGACTCTCTGGAAACACCATATATTTT CATKLIRTGGLSFRLSGNTIYF
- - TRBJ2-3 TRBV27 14 TGTGCCAGCAGTTTCGGGGGGCCCACAGATACGCAGTATTTT CASSFGGPTDTQYF
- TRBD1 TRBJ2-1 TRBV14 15 TGTGCCAGCAGCCACCCGGGACAGGGGGCCAATGAGCAGTTCTTC CASSHPGQGANEQFF
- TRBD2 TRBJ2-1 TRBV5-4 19 TGTGCCAGCAGCTTGGCCGGACTAGCGGGGGTCGCTTTAGACGATGAGCAGTTCTTC CASSLAGLAGVALDDEQFF
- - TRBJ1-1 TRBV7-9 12 TGTGCCAGCAGGGGGAGCGGCACTGAAGCTTTCTTT CASRGSGTEAFF
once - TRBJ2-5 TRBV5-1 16 TGCGCCAGCAGCTCTCTCGGGGGGCAGGGGCAAGAGACCCAGTACTTC CASSSLGGQGQETQYF
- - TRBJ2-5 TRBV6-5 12 TGTGCCAGCGGGCGGGGGCTTGGGACCCAGTACTTC CASGRGLGTQYF
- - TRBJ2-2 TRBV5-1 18 TGCGCCAGCAGTTCTTACGCTCCTTGGGAGTCGAACACCGGGGAGCTGTTTTTT CASSSYAPWESNTGELFF
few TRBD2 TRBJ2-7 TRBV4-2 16 TGTGCCAGCAGCCCGCATATCACTAGCGGAAGTACGGAGCAGTACTTC CASSPHITSGSTEQYF